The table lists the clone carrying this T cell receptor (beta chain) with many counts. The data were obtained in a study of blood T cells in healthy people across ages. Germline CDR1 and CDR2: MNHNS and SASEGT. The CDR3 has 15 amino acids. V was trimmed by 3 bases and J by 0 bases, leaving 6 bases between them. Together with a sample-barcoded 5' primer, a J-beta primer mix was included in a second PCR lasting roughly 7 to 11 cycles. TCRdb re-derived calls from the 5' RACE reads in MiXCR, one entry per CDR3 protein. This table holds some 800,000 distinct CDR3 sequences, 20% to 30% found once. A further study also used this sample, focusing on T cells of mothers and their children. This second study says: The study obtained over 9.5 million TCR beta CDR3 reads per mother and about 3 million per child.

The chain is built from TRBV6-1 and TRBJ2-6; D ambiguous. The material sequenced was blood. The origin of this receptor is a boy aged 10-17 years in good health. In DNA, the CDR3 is TGTGCCAGCAGTGACATGAGCTCTGGGGCCAACGTCCTGACTTTC. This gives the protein CASSDMSSGANVLTF.